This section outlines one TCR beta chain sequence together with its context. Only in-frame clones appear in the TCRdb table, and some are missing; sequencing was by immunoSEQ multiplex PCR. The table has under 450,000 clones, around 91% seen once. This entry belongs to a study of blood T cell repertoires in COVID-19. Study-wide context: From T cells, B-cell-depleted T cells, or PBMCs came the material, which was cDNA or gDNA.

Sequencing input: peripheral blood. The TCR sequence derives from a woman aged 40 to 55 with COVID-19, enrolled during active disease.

CDR3 sequence reads: CATQRQINQPQHF. In DNA, the CDR3 is TGTGCCACCCAGCGACAGATTAATCAGCCCCAGCATTTT. This chain joins TRBV6-4 and TRBJ1-5; D may be TRBD1 (5 bases). This CDR3 has 13 amino acids. Germline assignment: CDR1 MRHNA and CDR2 SNTAGT. V dropped 10 bases and J dropped 4 bases, with 14 bases sitting between them.